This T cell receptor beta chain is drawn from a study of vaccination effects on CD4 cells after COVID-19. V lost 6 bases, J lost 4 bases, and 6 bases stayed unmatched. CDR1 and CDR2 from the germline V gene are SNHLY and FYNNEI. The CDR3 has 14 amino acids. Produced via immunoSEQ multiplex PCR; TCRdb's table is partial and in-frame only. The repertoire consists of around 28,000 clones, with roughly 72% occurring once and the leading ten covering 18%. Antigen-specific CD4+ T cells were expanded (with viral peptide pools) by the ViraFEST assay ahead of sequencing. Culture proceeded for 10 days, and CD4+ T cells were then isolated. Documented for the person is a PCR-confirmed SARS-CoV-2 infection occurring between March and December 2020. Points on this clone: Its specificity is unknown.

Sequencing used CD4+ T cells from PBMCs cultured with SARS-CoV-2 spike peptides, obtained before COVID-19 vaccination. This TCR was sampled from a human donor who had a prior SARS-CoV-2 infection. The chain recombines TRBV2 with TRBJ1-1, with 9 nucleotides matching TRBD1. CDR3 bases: TGTGCCAGCAGAAAGGGACAGGGAGGCACTGAAGCTTTCTTT. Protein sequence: CASRKGQGGTEAFF. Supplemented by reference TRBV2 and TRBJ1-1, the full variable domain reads EPEVTQTPSHQVTQMGQEVILRCVPISNHLYFYWYRQILGQKVEFLVSFYNNEISEKSEIFDDQFSVERPDGSNFTLKIRSTKLEDSAMYFCASRKGQGGTEAFFGQGTRLTVV.